This is a list of T cell receptor beta chains from one sample in a study of cytomegalovirus exposure and HLA in healthy donors. Sequenced by immunoSEQ multiplex PCR; TCRdb stores in-frame clones only, minus some. Seen here are fewer than 150,000 clones, over 60% observed once, and the top ten hold 2.7%. What was sequenced was PBMCs. The receptors originated from a woman aged 40-49 years in good health and CMV-seropositive. CDR3s include the opening cysteine and the closing phenylalanine or tryptophan. A D gene is named only where the DNA matches it firmly. Only part of the rows carry a size: once, few, many, or a class if the clone is expanded.

V gene	J gene	clone size	D gene	CDR3 protein	CDR3 DNA
TRBV14	TRBJ1-1	-	-	CASSIVNTEAFF	TGTGCCAGCAGTATAGTGAACACTGAAGCTTTCTTT
TRBV6-1	TRBJ1-5	-	TRBD1	CASRVGGDQPQHF	TGTGCCAGCAGGGTAGGGGGCGACCAGCCCCAGCATTTT
TRBV5-4	TRBJ2-7	once	TRBD2	CASSAGLADSYEQYF	TGTGCCAGCAGCGCGGGACTAGCGGACTCCTACGAGCAGTACTTC
TRBV5-1	TRBJ2-5	-	-	CASSLTGDQETQYF	TGCGCCAGCAGCTTGACGGGGGACCAAGAGACCCAGTACTTC
TRBV5-4	TRBJ1-6	-	TRBD1	CASSLGGTGNSPLHF	TGTGCCAGCAGCTTGGGCGGGACAGGGAATTCACCCCTCCACTTT
TRBV30	TRBJ1-6	-	-	CAWSLAYNSPLHF	TGTGCCTGGAGTCTGGCTTATAATTCACCCCTCCACTTT
TRBV5-1	TRBJ2-1	few	TRBD2	CASSWGTSDNEQFF	TGCGCCAGCAGCTGGGGGACTAGCGACAATGAGCAGTTCTTC
TRBV6-6	TRBJ1-2	-	TRBD1	CASTPVGGLGYTF	TGTGCCAGCACTCCGGTAGGGGGCCTTGGCTACACCTTC
TRBV15	TRBJ2-1	-	-	CATSRDYRNNNEQFF	TGTGCCACCAGCAGAGATTACAGAAACAACAATGAGCAGTTCTTC
TRBV7-9	TRBJ1-2	few	-	CASSPRTDNYGYTF	TGTGCCAGCAGCCCGCGGACAGATAACTATGGCTACACCTTC
TRBV4-2	TRBJ1-2	-	-	CASSQIQTATYGYTF	TGTGCCAGCAGCCAGATCCAGACAGCAACCTATGGCTACACCTTC
TRBV6-1	TRBJ1-2	few	-	CASSETENYGYTF	TGTGCCAGCAGTGAGACAGAAAACTATGGCTACACCTTC
TRBV30	TRBJ2-1	-	-	CAWSVVGRSSNEQFF	TGTGCCTGGAGTGTAGTGGGGAGGTCCTCGAATGAGCAGTTCTTC
TRBV10-3	TRBJ2-7	-	TRBD2	CAISVGISGRSYEQYF	TGTGCCATCAGTGTCGGTATTAGCGGGAGGTCCTACGAGCAGTACTTC
TRBV6-5	TRBJ2-7	-	-	CASRGQSYEQYF	TGTGCCAGCAGGGGACAATCCTACGAGCAGTACTTC
TRBV6-5	TRBJ1-4	once	-	CASSYQRTTNEKLFF	TGTGCCAGCAGTTATCAGCGGACAACTAATGAAAAACTGTTTTTT
TRBV30	TRBJ1-5	-	TRBD1	CAWSYRTGGGNQPQHF	TGTGCCTGGAGCTACAGGACAGGGGGCGGTAATCAGCCCCAGCATTTT
TRBV7-9	TRBJ2-1	few	TRBD2	CASSRAGGGNEQFF	TGTGCCAGCAGCCGAGCGGGAGGAGGCAATGAGCAGTTCTTC
TRBV18	TRBJ2-1	-	-	CASSPTSGEQFF	TGTGCCAGCTCTCCCACTAGTGGTGAGCAGTTCTTC
TRBV7-3	TRBJ1-6	-	-	CASSIGRDNSPLHF	TGTGCCAGCAGCATCGGCAGGGATAATTCACCCCTCCACTTT
TRBV6-5	TRBJ2-7	-	-	CASSYPAGAQGEQYF	TGTGCCAGCAGTTACCCTGCTGGGGCTCAGGGCGAGCAGTACTTC
TRBV4-3	TRBJ2-5	-	TRBD2	CASSQDPSGRAGKTQYF	TGCGCCAGCAGCCAAGACCCGAGCGGGAGGGCCGGGAAGACCCAGTACTTC
TRBV7-2	TRBJ1-1	-	-	CASSPKTGQTAEAFF	TGTGCCAGCAGCCCCAAAACGGGTCAGACCGCTGAAGCTTTCTTT
TRBV30	TRBJ1-5	-	-	CAWSVRPGGNQPQHF	TGTGCCTGGAGTGTACGTCCAGGCGGCAATCAGCCCCAGCATTTT
TRBV7-3	TRBJ2-3	-	TRBD2	CASSEGLATDTQYF	TGTGCCAGCAGCGAGGGACTAGCGACGGATACGCAGTATTTT
TRBV5-8	TRBJ2-5	-	-	CASSLGQRGETQYF	TGTGCCAGCAGCTTGGGTCAAAGGGGAGAGACCCAGTACTTC
TRBV5-1	TRBJ1-6	-	TRBD1	CASRPGQMRNSPLHF	TGCGCCAGCAGGCCGGGACAGATGAGAAATTCACCCCTCCACTTT
TRBV10-1	TRBJ1-1	-	-	CARPVRFTEAFF	TGCGCCAGACCTGTGAGGTTCACTGAAGCTTTCTTT
TRBV19	TRBJ2-3	-	-	CASSPQDITDTQYF	TGTGCCAGTAGCCCACAGGATATCACAGATACGCAGTATTTT
TRBV12-5	TRBJ1-5	-	TRBD1	CASGPGGTGEYQPQHF	TGTGCTAGTGGTCCCGGGGGGACAGGGGAGTATCAGCCCCAGCATTTT
TRBV5-5	TRBJ2-1	-	TRBD1	CASSFRDRGVHEQFF	TGTGCCAGCAGCTTCAGGGACAGGGGAGTCCATGAGCAGTTCTTC
TRBV7-9	TRBJ2-7	-	TRBD1	CASSSSLGTGVYEQYF	TGTGCCAGCAGTTCCAGCCTCGGGACAGGGGTTTACGAGCAGTACTTC
TRBV7-3	TRBJ2-7	-	-	CASSLIPSARAEQYF	TGTGCCAGCAGCTTAATTCCGTCGGCCAGGGCCGAGCAGTACTTC
TRBV7-9	TRBJ2-5	-	-	CASSSARDRETQYF	TGTGCCAGCAGCTCCGCCAGGGATAGGGAGACCCAGTACTTC
TRBV11-2	TRBJ1-1	-	TRBD1	CASRRGLGGTEAFF	TGTGCCAGCAGGAGGGGGCTCGGGGGCACTGAAGCTTTCTTT
TRBV7-2	TRBJ1-2	-	-	CASSSPNYGYTF	TGTGCCAGCAGCTCCCCGAACTATGGCTACACCTTC
TRBV4-1	TRBJ2-1	-	TRBD2	CASSTPGGGDVSEQFF	TGCGCCAGCAGCACCCCTGGCGGGGGGGATGTAAGTGAGCAGTTCTTC
TRBV5-6	TRBJ2-5	-	TRBD2	CASSLAGGSLWGTQYF	TGTGCCAGCAGCTTGGCCGGGGGGTCCCTCTGGGGGACCCAGTACTTC
TRBV27	TRBJ1-2	-	-	CASSLQGSFYGYTF	TGTGCCAGCAGTTTACAGGGCAGTTTCTATGGCTACACCTTC
TRBV2	TRBJ1-1	once	-	CASSDLGGTEAFF	TGTGCCAGCAGTGATTTAGGGGGCACTGAAGCTTTCTTT
TRBV6-6	TRBJ2-1	once	-	CASSYSGQDWTGEQFF	TGTGCCAGCAGTTACTCGGGTCAGGACTGGACGGGTGAGCAGTTCTTC
TRBV9	TRBJ1-2	-	-	CASSVEQAKGYGYTF	TGTGCCAGCAGCGTAGAACAGGCTAAAGGGTATGGCTACACCTTC
TRBV9	TRBJ2-6	-	-	CASSVGPSGANVLTF	TGTGCCAGCAGCGTAGGGCCCTCTGGGGCCAACGTCCTGACTTTC
TRBV13	TRBJ2-3	-	TRBD2	CASSLLRGRQYF	TGTGCCAGCAGCTTACTGCGGGGGAGGCAGTATTTT
TRBV7-9	TRBJ1-2	-	-	CASSLGGGGYTF	TGTGCCAGCAGCTTAGGCGGTGGAGGCTACACCTTC
TRBV18	TRBJ2-6	-	TRBD1	CASSPGTGSGANVLTF	TGTGCCAGCTCACCCGGGACAGGGAGTGGGGCCAACGTCCTGACTTTC
TRBV19	TRBJ1-6	-	-	CASSTYGGDGNSPLHF	TGTGCCAGTAGCACCTACGGCGGGGACGGAAATTCACCCCTCCACTTT
TRBV6-1	TRBJ2-1	-	-	CASSNPGETKDEQFF	TGTGCCAGCAGTAACCCGGGAGAGACGAAGGATGAGCAGTTCTTC
TRBV5-4	TRBJ2-7	-	-	CASSFRGNSYEQYF	TGTGCCAGCAGCTTTCGAGGGAACTCCTACGAGCAGTACTTC
TRBV2	TRBJ2-2	once	-	CASSGLPNTGELFF	TGTGCCAGCAGTGGACTTCCGAACACCGGGGAGCTGTTTTTT